Listed here are 25 T cell receptor beta chains from one sample, sequenced in a study of Ad26.COV2.S vaccination and SARS-CoV-2 variants. Only in-frame clones appear in the TCRdb table, and some are missing; sequencing was by immunoSEQ multiplex PCR. The sample shows around 370,000 clones, 92% of them seen only once. The sequencing here drew on peripheral blood, taken after recovery from COVID-19. Every receptor here comes from a human donor who had recovered from COVID-19.

The V gene is TRBV9, the J gene TRBJ2-7, with 11 bases matching TRBD1. The CDR3 length is 16 residues. The germline CDR1 and CDR2 sequences are SGDLS and YYNGEE. The V segment lost 0 bases and the J segment 6 bases; nucleotides outside the gene matches: 8. CDR3 protein: CASSVADRGQGGEQYF. Here the CDR3 DNA reads TGTGCCAGCAGCGTAGCGGATCGGGGACAGGGGGGCGAGCAGTACTTC.

The J gene is TRBJ2-3, the V gene TRBV7-9, with D possibly being TRBD2 (5 bases). V dropped 7 bases and J dropped 0 bases, with 11 bases sitting between them. Germline CDR1 reads SEHNR; CDR2 reads FQNEAQ (reference sequence). CDR3 length: 14 amino acids. The CDR3 protein is CASTPGTSTDTQYF. DNA for the CDR3: TGTGCCAGCACCCCGGGAACTAGCACAGATACGCAGTATTTT.

The chain carries TRBV6-5 and TRBJ1-1; TRBD1 agrees at 7 bases. This CDR3 comprises 13 residues. Trimming removed 5 bases from V and 4 bases from J; junction bases left unmatched: 4. Germline values: CDR1 MNHEY, CDR2 SVGAGI. The CDR3 loop is CASSRGGGTEAFF. DNA of the CDR3: TGTGCCAGCAGTAGAGGGGGCGGCACTGAAGCTTTCTTT.

This clone was detected once. V and J are TRBV5-1 and TRBJ1-2; 8 bases map to TRBD1. V was pared by 0 bases and J by 8 bases, with 3 bases of the junction left unmatched. This CDR3 region has 13 residues. In germline, CDR1 is SGHRS, CDR2 YFSETQ. The CDR3 loop is CASSLETGVGYTF. Written as DNA, the CDR3 is TGCGCCAGCAGCTTGGAGACAGGGGTGGGCTACACCTTC.

V usage is TRBV7-9 and J usage is TRBJ1-1; no definite D call. This CDR3 comprises 12 residues. The ends were cut back, 11 bases at V and 2 bases at J, with 12 bases in the middle. Germline CDR1 reads SEHNR; CDR2 reads FQNEAQ (reference sequence). The CDR3 reads CASRRKNTEAFF. The CDR3 bases are TGTGCCTCGCGACGAAAAAACACTGAAGCTTTCTTT.

V usage is TRBV29-1 and J usage is TRBJ2-5; a possible D gene is TRBD1 (6 bases). The V end lost 6 bases, the J end lost 0 bases, and 14 bases lay between the germline ends. The CDR3 is made up of 14 amino acids. The V gene's germline CDR1 is SQVTM and CDR2 ANQGSEA. The CDR3, as DNA: TGCAGCGTCCCAGGTGGGGGCAACCAAGAGACCCAGTACTTC. Protein product: CSVPGGGNQETQYF.

J is TRBJ2-7 and V is TRBV5-6; D not certain. Germline V gene lookup returns CDR1 SGHDT and CDR2 YYEEEE. V was pared by 4 bases and J by 2 bases, with 10 bases between. CDR3 size: 13 residues. CDR3 coding DNA: TGTGCCAGCAGCCCTGGCAGCCCCTACGAGCAGTACTTC. Translation: CASSPGSPYEQYF.

The chain carries TRBV25-1 and TRBJ1-2; the match to TRBD1 covers 9 bases. Germline CDR1 and CDR2: MGHDK and SYGVNS. Germline trimming cut 7 bases from V and 5 bases from J; bases unmatched to any gene: 5. This CDR3 spans 13 amino acids. DNA of the CDR3: TGTGCCAGCAAGGGGACAGGGACTTATGGCTACACCTTC. Amino acids: CASKGTGTYGYTF.

The rearrangement joins TRBV7-8 to TRBJ1-1, with D unresolved. This CDR3 contains 14 residues. Germline V gene sequence: CDR1 SGHVS, CDR2 FQNEAQ. The V and J ends lost 4 bases and 6 bases respectively, with 15 bases between them. CDR3 protein: CASSSRRRWAEAFF. The CDR3 DNA follows: TGTGCCAGCAGCTCCAGGAGACGCTGGGCTGAAGCTTTCTTT.

The CDR3 DNA follows: TGTGCCAGCAGCGTAGGGAGCAGGGCAAACACCGGGGAGCTGTTTTTT. Protein: CASSVGSRANTGELFF. The gene calls are TRBV9 and TRBJ2-2; possibly TRBD1 for D (5 bases). V lost 0 bases, J lost 2 bases, and 11 bases lay in between. The CDR3 has 16 residues. CDR1 is SGDLS, CDR2 YYNGEE, per germline.

V and J are TRBV19 and TRBJ2-1; D possibly corresponds to TRBD1 (5 bases). Trimming cost V 3 bases and J 4 bases, with 13 bases left between them. Germline CDR1 LNHDA, CDR2 SQIVND (reference sequence). CDR3 size: 15 residues. CDR3 sequence: CASSISGANYNEQFF. The CDR3 coding sequence is TGTGCCAGTAGTATCTCTGGGGCCAATTACAATGAGCAGTTCTTC.

The V call is TRBV6-5, the J call TRBJ1-1; 7 nucleotides agree with TRBD1. Trimming took 6 bases from V and 0 from J; bases not matched to a gene: 4. This CDR3 region has 14 residues. Germline V CDR1 and CDR2: MNHEY, SVGAGI. This chain's CDR3 is CASRLDRVNTEAFF. The CDR3 DNA follows: TGTGCCAGCAGACTCGACAGGGTGAACACTGAAGCTTTCTTT.

With respect to this clone: The sample has other DNA sequences that encode this CDR3 too. V usage is TRBV5-1 and J usage is TRBJ2-1; the D gene is possibly TRBD2 (6 bases). The CDR3 contains 15 residues. Germline V gene data show CDR1 as SGHRS and CDR2 as YFSETQ. Trimming took 2 bases from V and 0 from J, leaving 9 bases between them. The CDR3 bases are TGCGCCAGCAGCTTCGGGGGTTCCTCCTACAATGAGCAGTTCTTC. The encoded protein is CASSFGGSSYNEQFF.

The CDR3 loop is CASGLIAGGPNATDTQYF. The CDR3 DNA sequence: TGTGCTAGTGGTTTAATAGCGGGGGGGCCCAATGCCACAGATACGCAGTATTTT. The chain couples TRBV12-5 to TRBJ2-3; 11 bases fit TRBD2. Germline-derived CDR1 and CDR2 are LGHNT and FRNRAP. The CDR3 has 18 residues. V was pared by 3 bases and J by 2 bases, with 10 bases of the junction left unmatched.

This chain joins TRBV6-2 or TRBV6-3 and TRBJ1-5; D is perhaps TRBD1 (6 bases). In germline, CDR1 is MNHEY, CDR2 SVGEGT. Trimming left V 7 bases short and J 4 bases short, with 20 bases between. CDR3 length equals 16 residues. The CDR3 here is CASTPGGAASNQPQHF. CDR3 in DNA: TGTGCCAGCACCCCGGGGGGGGCAGCCTCGAATCAGCCCCAGCATTTT.

V usage is TRBV10-1 and J usage is TRBJ1-1; 8 positions match TRBD1. CDR1 WNHNN and CDR2 SYGVQD come from the germline V gene (reference sequence). J lost 7 bases, V lost 3 bases, and 7 bases had no gene match. This CDR3 is built from 14 residues. CDR3 region: CASSERQGPDEAFF. In nucleotides, the CDR3 is TGCGCCAGCAGTGAAAGACAGGGGCCGGATGAAGCTTTCTTT.

Notes on this clone: This same CDR3 is encoded by further DNA sequences in the sample. The chain uses TRBV6-5 and TRBJ1-1; TRBD1 matches at 7 bases. The CDR3 covers 13 residues. V lost 6 bases to trimming and J lost 1 base; unmatched junction nucleotides: 2. Germline CDR1 MNHEY, CDR2 SVGAGI. CDR3 in DNA: TGTGCCAGCAGCAGGGGGGGGAACACTGAAGCTTTCTTT. Protein: CASSRGGNTEAFF.

The chain employs TRBV5-6 and TRBJ1-5; no clear D. This CDR3 is 15 amino acids long. Germline assignment: CDR1 SGHDT and CDR2 YYEEEE. Trimming removed 0 bases from V and 2 bases from J, with 9 bases in between. In DNA, the CDR3 is TGTGCCAGCAGCTTGGGAGGGTGGGGCAATCAGCCCCAGCATTTT. The encoded protein is CASSLGGWGNQPQHF.

The chain recombines TRBV10-3 with TRBJ2-1; 11 bases agree with TRBD2. Trimming at V came to 6 bases and at J to 5 bases, leaving 12 bases not matched to a gene. The CDR3 totals 17 residues. The germline gives CDR1 ENHRY, CDR2 SYGVKD. CDR3 residues: CAISQNPSGGPNNEQFF. CDR3 nucleotides: TGTGCCATCAGCCAAAACCCTAGCGGGGGGCCCAACAATGAGCAGTTCTTC.

The V call is TRBV2, the J call TRBJ1-2; 9 bases are shared with TRBD1. The CDR3 runs 14 residues. Germline CDR1 is SNHLY and CDR2 is FYNNEI. Unmatched junction bases numbered 7, after V lost 7 bases and J lost 4 bases. The CDR3 reads CASNEADRGYGYTF. The DNA for the CDR3 is TGTGCCAGCAACGAGGCGGACAGGGGCTATGGCTACACCTTC. The variable domain in full, with the rest retrieved from reference TRBV2 and TRBJ1-2, is EPEVTQTPSHQVTQMGQEVILRCVPISNHLYFYWYRQILGQKVEFLVSFYNNEISEKSEIFDDQFSVERPDGSNFTLKIRSTKLEDSAMYFCASNEADRGYGYTFGSGTRLTVV.

The chain carries TRBV10-3 and TRBJ1-1; 7 bases align to TRBD1. The CDR3 spans 14 residues. Trimming removed 2 bases from V and 6 bases from J; junction bases left unmatched: 6. Germline V CDR1 and CDR2: ENHRY, SYGVKD. This CDR3 is CAISEPSGQPEAFF. CDR3 bases: TGTGCCATCAGTGAGCCTTCGGGACAGCCTGAAGCTTTCTTT.

The V call is TRBV9, the J call TRBJ1-2, with TRBD1 matching over 10 bases. The CDR3 spans 16 residues. V lost 4 bases and J lost 7; bases outside the gene matches: 13. In germline, CDR1 is SGDLS, CDR2 YYNGEE. The CDR3 is CASSLGPGQGRAGYTF. The DNA for the CDR3 is TGTGCCAGCAGCCTGGGACCGGGACAGGGGAGGGCTGGCTACACCTTC. Based on the CDR3 plus reference TRBV9 and TRBJ1-2, the full variable domain is DSGVTQTPKHLITATGQRVTLRCSPRSGDLSVYWYQQSLDQGLQFLIQYYNGEERAKGNILERFSAQQFPDLHSELNLSSLELGDSALYFCASSLGPGQGRAGYTFGSGTRLTVV.

The chain carries TRBV7-8 and TRBJ2-1; D may be TRBD2 (7 bases). The V and J ends lost 5 bases and 7 bases respectively, with 24 bases between them. Germline CDR1 SGHVS, CDR2 FQNEAQ. This CDR3 region has 17 residues. This chain's CDR3 is CASSHPLGGRVLNEQFF. CDR3 DNA: TGTGCCAGCAGCCACCCTCTCGGGGGGCGGGTTCTTAATGAGCAGTTCTTC.

The genes are TRBV18 and TRBJ2-7; possibly TRBD1 for D (6 bases). Germline V gene lookup returns CDR1 KGHSH and CDR2 LQKENI. V shed 5 bases and J shed 9 bases, with 17 bases lying between them. The CDR3 consists of 13 residues. The CDR3 sequence: CASSSPQQGVQYF. The DNA for the CDR3 is TGTGCCAGCTCATCCCCCCAACAGGGAGTGCAGTACTTC.

The chain joins TRBV6-6 to TRBJ1-5, with 7 bases aligning to TRBD1. Trimming at V came to 2 bases and at J to 4 bases, leaving 5 bases not matched to a gene. Germline assignment: CDR1 MNHNY and CDR2 SVGAGI (reference sequence). The CDR3 is made up of 15 amino acids. CDR3 nucleotide sequence: TGTGCCAGCAGTTACGTCAGGGGACAGAATCAGCCCCAGCATTTT. It specifies CASSYVRGQNQPQHF.